This T cell receptor (beta chain) was recorded in a study of cytomegalovirus exposure and HLA in healthy donors. Across the study: Findings of an earlier analysis included some 110 million unique TCR beta sequences from 180 million or so T cells. A data release that came early held some 79 million unique TCRs from HLA-typed donors. Study observations and caveats: Later analysis suggested most CMV-associated TCR beta chains were HLA-restricted.

Primers included in the PCR were 60 Vbeta and 13 Jbeta primers. TCRdb's table, derived via immunoSEQ multiplex PCR, lists solely in-frame clones and lacks some. This sample's table has about 74,000 clones. V was pared by 6 bases and J by 2 bases, with 8 bases between. Germline V gene lookup returns CDR1 MNHEY and CDR2 SMNVEV (reference sequence). The CDR3 runs to 13 residues. A word on this clone: Its antigen remains unknown.

The chain links TRBV27 to TRBJ1-3; unclear D gene. This TCR came from a female donor in good health and CMV-seropositive. Sequencing used PBMCs. CDR3 in DNA: TGTGCCAGCAGACAGTTCCCTGGAAACACCATATATTTT. As protein: CASRQFPGNTIYF.